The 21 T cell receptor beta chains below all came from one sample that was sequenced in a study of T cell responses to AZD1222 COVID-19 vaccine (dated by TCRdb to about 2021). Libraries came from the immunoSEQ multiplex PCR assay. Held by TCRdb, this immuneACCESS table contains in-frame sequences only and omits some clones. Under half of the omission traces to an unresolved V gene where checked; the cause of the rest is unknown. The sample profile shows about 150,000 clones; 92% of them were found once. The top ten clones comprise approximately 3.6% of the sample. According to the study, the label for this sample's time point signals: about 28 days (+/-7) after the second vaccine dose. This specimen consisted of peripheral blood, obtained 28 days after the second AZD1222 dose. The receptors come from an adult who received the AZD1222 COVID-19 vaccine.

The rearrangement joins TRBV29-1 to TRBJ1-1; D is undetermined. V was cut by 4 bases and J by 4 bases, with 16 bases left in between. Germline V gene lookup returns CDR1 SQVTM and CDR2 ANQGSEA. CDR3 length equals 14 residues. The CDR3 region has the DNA TGCAGCGTTGCTACCCTCGCAGGATTCACTGAAGCTTTCTTT. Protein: CSVATLAGFTEAFF.

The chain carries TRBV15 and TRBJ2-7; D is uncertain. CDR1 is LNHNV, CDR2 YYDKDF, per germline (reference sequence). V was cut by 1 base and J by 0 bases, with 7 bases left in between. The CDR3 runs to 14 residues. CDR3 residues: CATSRVSGSYEQYF. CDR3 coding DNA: TGTGCCACCAGCAGAGTGTCAGGCTCCTACGAGCAGTACTTC.

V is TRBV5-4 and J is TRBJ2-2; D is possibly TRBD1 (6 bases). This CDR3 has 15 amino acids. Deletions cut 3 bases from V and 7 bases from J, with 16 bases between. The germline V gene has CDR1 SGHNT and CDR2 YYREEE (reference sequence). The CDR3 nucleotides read TGTGCCAGCAGCTCGACGACAGGTGCAAACGGGGAGCTGTTTTTT. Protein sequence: CASSSTTGANGELFF.

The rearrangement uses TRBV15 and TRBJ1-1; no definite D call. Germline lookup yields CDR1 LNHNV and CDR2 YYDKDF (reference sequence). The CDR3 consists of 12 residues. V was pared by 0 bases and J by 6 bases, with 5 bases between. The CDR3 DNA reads TGTGCCACCAGCAGAGACGGCGCTGAAGCTTTCTTT. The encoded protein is CATSRDGAEAFF.

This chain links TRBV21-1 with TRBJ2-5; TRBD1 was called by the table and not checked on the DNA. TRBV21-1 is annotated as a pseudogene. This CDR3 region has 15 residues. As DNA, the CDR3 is TGTGCCAGCAGCTCCGGGCACAGGGGCCAAGAGACCCAGTACTTC. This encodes CASSSGHRGQETQYF.

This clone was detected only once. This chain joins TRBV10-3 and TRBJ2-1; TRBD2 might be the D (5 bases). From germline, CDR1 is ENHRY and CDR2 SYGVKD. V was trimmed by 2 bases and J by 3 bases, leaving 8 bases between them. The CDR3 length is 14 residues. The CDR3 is CAISEADFYNEQFF. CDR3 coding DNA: TGTGCCATCAGTGAGGCGGACTTCTACAATGAGCAGTTCTTC.

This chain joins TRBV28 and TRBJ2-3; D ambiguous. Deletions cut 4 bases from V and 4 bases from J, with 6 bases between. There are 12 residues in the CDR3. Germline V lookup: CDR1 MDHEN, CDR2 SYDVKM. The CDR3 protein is CASSSTPDTQYF. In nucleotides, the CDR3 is TGTGCCAGCAGTTCCACTCCAGATACGCAGTATTTT.

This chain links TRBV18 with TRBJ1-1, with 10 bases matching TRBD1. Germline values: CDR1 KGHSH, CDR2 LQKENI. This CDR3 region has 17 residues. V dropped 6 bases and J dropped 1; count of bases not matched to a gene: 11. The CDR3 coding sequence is TGTGCCAGCTCTCCCCGTGTGGGACAGGGGCGGAACACTGAAGCTTTCTTT. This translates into CASSPRVGQGRNTEAFF. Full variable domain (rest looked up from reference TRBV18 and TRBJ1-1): NAGVMQNPRHLVRRRGQEARLRCSPMKGHSHVYWYRQLPEEGLKFMVYLQKENIIDESGMPKERFSAEFPKEGPSILRIQQVVRGDSAAYFCASSPRVGQGRNTEAFFGQGTRLTVV.

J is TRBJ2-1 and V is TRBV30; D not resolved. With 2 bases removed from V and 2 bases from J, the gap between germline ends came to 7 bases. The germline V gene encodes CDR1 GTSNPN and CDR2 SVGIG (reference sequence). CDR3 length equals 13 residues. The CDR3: CAWSKGTYNEQFF. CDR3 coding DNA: TGTGCCTGGAGTAAAGGTACCTACAATGAGCAGTTCTTC.

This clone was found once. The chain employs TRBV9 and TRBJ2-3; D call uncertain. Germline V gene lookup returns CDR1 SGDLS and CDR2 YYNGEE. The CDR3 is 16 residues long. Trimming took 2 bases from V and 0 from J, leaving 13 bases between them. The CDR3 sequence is CASSVGSVGSTDTQYF. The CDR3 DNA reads TGTGCCAGCAGCGTGGGCTCGGTCGGAAGCACAGATACGCAGTATTTT.

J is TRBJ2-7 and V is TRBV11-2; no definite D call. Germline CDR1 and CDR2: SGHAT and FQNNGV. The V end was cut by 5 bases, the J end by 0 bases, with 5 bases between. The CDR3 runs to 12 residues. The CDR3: CASSISSYEQYF. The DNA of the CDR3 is TGTGCCAGCAGCATAAGCTCCTACGAGCAGTACTTC.

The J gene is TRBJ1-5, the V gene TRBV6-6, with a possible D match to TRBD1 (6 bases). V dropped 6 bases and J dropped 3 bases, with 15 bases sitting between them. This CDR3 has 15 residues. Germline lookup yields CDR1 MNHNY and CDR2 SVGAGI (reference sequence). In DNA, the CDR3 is TGTGCCAGCAGCTCCTCCACAGGGCACAATCAGCCCCAGCATTTT. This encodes CASSSSTGHNQPQHF.

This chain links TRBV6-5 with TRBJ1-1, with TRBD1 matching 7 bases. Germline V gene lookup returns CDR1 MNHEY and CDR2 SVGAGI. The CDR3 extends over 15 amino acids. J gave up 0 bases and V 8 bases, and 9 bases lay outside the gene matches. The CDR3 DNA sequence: TGTGCCAGCGGAGACGGCGGGACAGTGAACACTGAAGCTTTCTTT. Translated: CASGDGGTVNTEAFF.

CDR3 region: CASSPLGQGADSPLHF. For the CDR3, the DNA is TGCGCCAGCAGCCCCCTGGGACAGGGGGCGGATTCACCCCTCCACTTT. The chain has TRBV4-3 and TRBJ1-6; 12 positions agree with TRBD1. Germline V gene data show CDR1 as LGHNA and CDR2 as YSLEER. Losses at the gene ends were 4 bases for V and 8 bases for J; bases not matched to a gene: 6. This CDR3 has 16 amino acids.

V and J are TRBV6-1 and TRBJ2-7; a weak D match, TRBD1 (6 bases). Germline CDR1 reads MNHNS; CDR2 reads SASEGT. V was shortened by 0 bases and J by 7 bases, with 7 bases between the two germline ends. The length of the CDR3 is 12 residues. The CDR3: CASSEAGTEQYF. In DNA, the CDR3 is TGTGCCAGCAGTGAAGCTGGGACAGAGCAGTACTTC.

CDR3 in amino acids: CASSGGGQGAAGANVLTF. The DNA for the CDR3 is TGTGCCAGCAGCGGCGGGGGACAGGGGGCAGCAGGGGCCAACGTCCTGACTTTC. The chain links TRBV7-2 to TRBJ2-6; 12 bases fit TRBD1. Germline V CDR1 and CDR2: SGHTA, FQGNSA. J lost 4 bases, V lost 5 bases, and 9 bases had no gene match. This CDR3 contains 18 residues.

CDR3 sequence: CASSGTGGAEGYTF. For the CDR3, the DNA is TGTGCCAGCAGTGGTACAGGGGGCGCGGAGGGCTACACCTTC. The rearrangement links TRBV25-1 to TRBJ1-2; TRBD1 matches at 9 bases. Germline V gene lookup returns CDR1 MGHDK and CDR2 SYGVNS. Trimming at V came to 4 bases and at J to 8 bases, leaving 8 bases not matched to a gene. The CDR3 runs 14 residues.

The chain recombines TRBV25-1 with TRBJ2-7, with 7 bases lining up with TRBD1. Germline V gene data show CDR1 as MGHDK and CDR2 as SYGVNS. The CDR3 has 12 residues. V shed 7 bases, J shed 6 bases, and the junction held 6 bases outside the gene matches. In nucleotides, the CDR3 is TGTGCCAGCAACATACAGGGGTCCGAGCAGTACTTC. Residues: CASNIQGSEQYF.

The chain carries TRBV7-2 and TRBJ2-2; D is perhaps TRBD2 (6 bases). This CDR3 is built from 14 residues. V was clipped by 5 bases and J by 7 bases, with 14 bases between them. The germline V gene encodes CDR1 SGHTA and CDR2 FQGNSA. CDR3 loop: CASSLTRGGGELFF. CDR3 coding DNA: TGTGCCAGCAGCCTGACTAGGGGCGGCGGGGAGCTGTTTTTT.

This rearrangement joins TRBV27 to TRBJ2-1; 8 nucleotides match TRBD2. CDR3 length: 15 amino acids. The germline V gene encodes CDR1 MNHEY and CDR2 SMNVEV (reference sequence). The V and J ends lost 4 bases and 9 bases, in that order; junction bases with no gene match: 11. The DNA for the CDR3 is TGTGCCAGCAGTTCCCCGGGCGGGAGGATTGGTGAGCAGTTCTTC. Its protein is CASSSPGGRIGEQFF.

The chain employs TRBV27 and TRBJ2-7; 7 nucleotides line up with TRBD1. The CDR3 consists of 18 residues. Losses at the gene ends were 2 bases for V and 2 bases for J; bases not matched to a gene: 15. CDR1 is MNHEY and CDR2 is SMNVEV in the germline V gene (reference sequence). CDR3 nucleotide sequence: TGTGCCAGCAGTTTACAGGGACAGAAGCTTAGTCTAACCTACGAGCAGTACTTC. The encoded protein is CASSLQGQKLSLTYEQYF.